These 20 T cell receptor beta chains were sequenced from one sample in a study of response to subunit inactivated influenza vaccine. TCRdb redid the calling of the RT-PCR reads with MiXCR, one entry per CDR3 protein. Among hundreds of thousands of distinct CDR3 sequences listed, approximately 14% were seen once. The sample was PBMCs from blood, taken less than 13 days after vaccination. Receptors were obtained from a man aged 50 to 60 who received an inactivated influenza vaccine.

This clonotype has more than one count but fewer than ten. One base away lies a much larger clone, so this may be a sequencing read error. The CDR3 sequence is CASSLLGAGNTIYF. The CDR3 coding sequence is TGTGCCAGCAGCTTATTGGGGGCTGGAAACACCATATATTTT. V and J are TRBV7-9 and TRBJ1-3; a possible D gene is TRBD1 (5 bases). Trimming took off 2 bases at V and 2 bases at J, with 7 bases between the two ends. CDR1 is SEHNR, CDR2 FQNEAQ, per germline (reference sequence). The CDR3 covers 14 residues.

This clonotype was seen many times. The chain has TRBV6-2 or TRBV6-3 and TRBJ2-2; the D gene is possibly TRBD1 (6 bases). The CDR3 runs 16 residues. V was pared by 7 bases and J by 4 bases, with 19 bases between. From germline, CDR1 is MNHEY and CDR2 SVGEGT. CDR3 DNA sequence: TGTGCCAGCATTGACCGAACAGGGAGCGGCACCGGGGAGCTGTTTTTT. Its protein is CASIDRTGSGTGELFF.

This clonotype was found a few times. V and J are TRBV12-3 or TRBV12-4 and TRBJ2-3; 7 bases are a match to TRBD2. CDR3 length: 14 amino acids. Unmatched junction bases numbered 7, after V lost 7 bases and J lost 3 bases. In DNA form, the CDR3 reads TGTGCCAGCAACATTGGACTAGAGACAGATACGCAGTATTTT. It is translated as CASNIGLETDTQYF.

The CDR3 sequence is CASSYGGGAYEQYF. The CDR3 DNA sequence: TGTGCCAGCAGTTATGGCGGGGGGGCTTACGAGCAGTACTTC. This chain uses TRBV6-5 with TRBJ2-7; 9 bases match TRBD2. The germline gives CDR1 MNHEY, CDR2 SVGAGI. The CDR3 runs to 14 residues. Trimming took 3 bases from V and 4 from J; bases not matched to a gene: 4.

The chain joins TRBV2 to TRBJ2-7, with D perhaps TRBD2 (6 bases). With 7 bases removed from V and 0 bases from J, the gap between germline ends came to 19 bases. Germline CDR1 SNHLY, CDR2 FYNNEI. The CDR3 runs to 16 residues. Written as DNA, the CDR3 is TGTGCCAGCAAAATCAGGGACTGGAAGAGCTCCTACGAGCAGTACTTC. Translation gives CASKIRDWKSSYEQYF. The whole variable domain, filled in from reference TRBV2 and TRBJ2-7, reads EPEVTQTPSHQVTQMGQEVILRCVPISNHLYFYWYRQILGQKVEFLVSFYNNEISEKSEIFDDQFSVERPDGSNFTLKIRSTKLEDSAMYFCASKIRDWKSSYEQYFGPGTRLTVT.

The V gene is TRBV7-2, the J gene TRBJ2-1; 7 bases line up with TRBD2. Germline values: CDR1 SGHTA, CDR2 FQGNSA. Trimming at V came to 5 bases and at J to 6 bases, leaving 10 bases not matched to a gene. This CDR3 contains 15 residues. This CDR3 is CASSPDPGTTNEQFF. Here the CDR3 DNA reads TGTGCCAGCAGCCCCGACCCCGGGACTACCAATGAGCAGTTCTTC.

This clonotype has a handful of counts. The chain joins TRBV9 to TRBJ2-5; the match to TRBD2 covers 9 bases. CDR1 is SGDLS, CDR2 YYNGEE, per germline. The CDR3 extends over 15 amino acids. The ends lost 3 bases at V and 5 bases at J; junction bases unmatched: 8. CDR3 nucleotides: TGTGCCAGCAGCGGAGGACTAGCGTCATGGGAGACCCAGTACTTC. It is translated as CASSGGLASWETQYF.

Only a few counts were recorded for this clonotype. This sequence joins TRBV7-3 and TRBJ2-1; TRBD2 matches 9 bases. The CDR3 is 19 amino acids. V shed 0 bases and J 5 bases; nucleotides not matched to a gene: 14. Germline CDR1 reads SGHTA; CDR2 reads FQGTGA. DNA for the CDR3: TGTGCCAGCAGCTTAACGTTTTCGAGAAGCGGGAGGAGGAACAATGAGCAGTTCTTC. This encodes CASSLTFSRSGRRNNEQFF.

The chain recombines TRBV11-1 with TRBJ2-3, with D possibly matching TRBD2 (5 bases). The V gene lost 2 bases and the J gene lost 0 bases, with 18 bases spanning the gap. There are 18 residues in the CDR3. Per the germline V gene, CDR1 is SGHAT and CDR2 is FQDESV (reference sequence). CDR3: CASSLRQFGVSSTDTQYF. The CDR3 bases are TGTGCCAGCAGCTTACGTCAGTTCGGGGTGTCTAGCACAGATACGCAGTATTTT. Complete variable domain (other parts from reference TRBV11-1 and TRBJ2-3): EAEVAQSPRYKITEKSQAVAFWCDPISGHATLYWYRQILGQGPELLVQFQDESVVDDSQLPKDRFSAERLKGVDSTLKIQPAELGDSAMYLCASSLRQFGVSSTDTQYFGPGTRLTVL.

The V call is TRBV4-1, the J call TRBJ1-4; TRBD1 matches at 8 bases. The CDR3 sequence is 16 residues long. The V gene's germline CDR1 is MGHRA and CDR2 YSYEKL. V lost 3 bases and J lost 7; bases outside the gene matches: 10. In DNA form, the CDR3 reads TGCGCCAGCAGCCAGCCTGCCGGGACAGGAGGTGAAAAACTGTTTTTT. Its protein product is CASSQPAGTGGEKLFF.

This clonotype has just a few counts. The V and J genes are TRBV4-2 and TRBJ2-7; D may be TRBD1 (6 bases). V was shortened by 4 bases and J by 3 bases, with 19 bases between the two germline ends. CDR3 length: 16 amino acids. Germline CDR1 and CDR2: LGHNA and YNFKEQ. DNA of the CDR3: TGTGCCAGCAGCCCATACGCGGAGGACAGCAACTACGAGCAGTACTTC. Its translation is CASSPYAEDSNYEQYF.

The chain couples TRBV4-3 to TRBJ2-1; maybe TRBD1 (6 bases). The germline V gene encodes CDR1 LGHNA and CDR2 YSLEER. The CDR3 spans 16 residues. Trimming pared 0 bases from V and 1 base from J, leaving 10 bases between. The CDR3 reads CASSQDWGRSYNEQFF. DNA for the CDR3: TGCGCCAGCAGCCAAGATTGGGGGCGATCCTACAATGAGCAGTTCTTC.

The rearrangement links TRBV19 to TRBJ2-7; D remains ambiguous. Trimming pared 3 bases from V and 6 bases from J, leaving 15 bases between. Germline lookup yields CDR1 LNHDA and CDR2 SQIVND (reference sequence). The CDR3 sequence is 14 residues long. Here the CDR3 reads CASSIRVFMGEQYF. The CDR3 coding sequence is TGTGCCAGTAGTATTAGGGTATTCATGGGCGAGCAGTACTTC.

The chain couples TRBV3-1 to TRBJ2-1; D possibly corresponds to TRBD1 (5 bases). V shed 8 bases and J shed 7 bases, with 30 bases lying between them. Germline loops: CDR1 LGHDT, CDR2 YNNKEL (reference sequence). The CDR3 is 18 residues long. CDR3 bases: TGTGCCAGCTCCCAAGAGGTCCCTTGGACACAGGTGGTTAATGAGCAGTTCTTC. This codes for CASSQEVPWTQVVNEQFF.

This clonotype has more than one count but fewer than ten. Written as DNA, the CDR3 is TGCGCCAGCAGCCATCTAGGGACAGCAGCTCATCAGCCCCAGCATTTT. It translates to CASSHLGTAAHQPQHF. The chain links TRBV4-1 to TRBJ1-5, with 7 nucleotides matching TRBD1. Germline V lookup: CDR1 MGHRA, CDR2 YSYEKL. Trimming took 3 bases from V and 5 from J; bases not matched to a gene: 10. This CDR3 comprises 16 residues.

The table lists this clonotype with a few counts. One end of the junction varies from germline; a read error may be responsible. CDR3 coding DNA: TGTGCCAGCAGCGAAGATGGGACAGGGACTAACTATGGCTACACCTTC. This translates into CASSEDGTGTNYGYTF. The chain couples TRBV4-2 to TRBJ1-2; 9 bases fit TRBD1. CDR1 is LGHNA, CDR2 YNFKEQ, per germline. CDR3 length: 16 amino acids.

This clonotype was seen a handful of times. The chain uses TRBV20-1 and TRBJ2-7; D is possibly TRBD1 or TRBD2 (5 bases each). This CDR3 region has 13 residues. V dropped 5 bases and J dropped 0 bases, with 11 bases sitting between them. Germline V lookup: CDR1 DFQATT, CDR2 SNEGSKA (reference sequence). The CDR3 spells CSAGDRYSYEQYF. For the CDR3, the DNA is TGCAGTGCTGGGGACCGGTACTCCTACGAGCAGTACTTC.

The CDR3 sequence is CSAIGTALDGSYEQYF. DNA for the CDR3: TGCAGTGCTATCGGGACAGCCTTAGATGGCTCCTACGAGCAGTACTTC. The V and J genes are TRBV20-1 and TRBJ2-7; 7 nucleotides agree with TRBD1. The ends lost 4 bases at V and 0 bases at J; junction bases unmatched: 12. The CDR3 has 16 amino acids. Germline CDR1 is DFQATT and CDR2 is SNEGSKA (reference sequence).

The rearrangement uses TRBV27 and TRBJ2-2; no clear D gene. Trimming cost V 1 base and J 3 bases, with 9 bases left between them. Germline CDR1 MNHEY, CDR2 SMNVEV (reference sequence). This CDR3 spans 15 amino acids. CDR3 bases: TGTGCCAGCAGTTTATTAGGCTACCACACCGGGGAGCTGTTTTTT. It yields the protein CASSLLGYHTGELFF.

For the CDR3, the DNA is TGTGCCAGCAGCTTAGTAGGCCAGGGGTACACCGGGGAGCTGTTTTTT. This encodes CASSLVGQGYTGELFF. This chain uses TRBV7-2 with TRBJ2-2, with D possibly being TRBD1 (6 bases). Germline CDR1 is SGHTA and CDR2 is FQGNSA. The CDR3 has 16 residues. V lost 1 base, J lost 3 bases, and 12 bases lay in between.